The T cell receptor (beta chain) under discussion was sequenced for a study of T cell responses to AZD1222 COVID-19 vaccine. General study findings and limits: White British donors predominated, females outnumbered males, and clonal diversity was possibly underestimated. Within unmutated variant regions lay the reported targets of nearly half of spike-specific TCRs. Repertoire collection took place solely once the T cell response had peaked.

With respect to this clone: Its antigen is unknown.

Some clones are missing from TCRdb's copy, which holds only in-frame ones; the method was immunoSEQ multiplex PCR. Among about 88,000 clones listed, around 91% were seen once. The receptor comes from an adult in good health. Sequenced here: peripheral blood, sampled on day 0 of MenACWY control vaccination.

The CDR3: CASFNTGGYEQYF. The DNA for the CDR3 is TGCGCCAGTTTTAATACAGGGGGCTACGAGCAGTACTTC. V and J are TRBV5-1 and TRBJ2-7, with 8 bases that match TRBD1. The CDR3 is 13 residues long. The ends lost 8 bases at V and 3 bases at J; junction bases unmatched: 7. Germline lookup yields CDR1 SGHRS and CDR2 YFSETQ.